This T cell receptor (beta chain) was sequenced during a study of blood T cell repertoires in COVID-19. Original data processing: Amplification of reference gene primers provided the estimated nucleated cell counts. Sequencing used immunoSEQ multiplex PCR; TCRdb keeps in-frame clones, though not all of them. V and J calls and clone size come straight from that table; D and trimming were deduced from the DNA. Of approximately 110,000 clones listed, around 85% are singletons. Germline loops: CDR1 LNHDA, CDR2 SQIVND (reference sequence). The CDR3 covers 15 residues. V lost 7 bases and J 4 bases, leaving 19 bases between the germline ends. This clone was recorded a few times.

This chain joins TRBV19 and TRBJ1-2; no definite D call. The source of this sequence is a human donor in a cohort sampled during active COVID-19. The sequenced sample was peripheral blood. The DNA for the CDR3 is TGTGCCAGTACCGAGAGGGCCAGTTTGACCTATGGCTACACCTTC. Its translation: CASTERASLTYGYTF. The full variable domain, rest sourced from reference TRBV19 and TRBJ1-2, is DGGITQSPKYLFRKEGQNVTLSCEQNLNHDAMYWYRQDPGQGLRLIYYSQIVNDFQKGDIAEGYSVSREKKESFPLTVTSAQKNPTAFYLCASTERASLTYGYTFGSGTRLTVV.